The 23 T cell receptor beta chains presented below share a single source sample, sequenced in a study of human T cells and chemical hapten exposure. TCRdb re-derived calls from the RACE reads in MiXCR, one entry per CDR3 protein. The profile shows more than 300,000 distinct CDR3 sequences, 4.5% to 7% of them singletons. Time point here: pre-sensitization, week 0. Treatment given: therapeutic diphenylcyclopropenone sensitization with weekly scalp DPC. The sample here was whole blood, taken in connection with sensitization to the hapten diphenylcyclopropenone (DPC). The receptors come from a woman between 18 and 30 years old with alopecia areata. Some clones in this sample may be carry-over from other donors' samples.

This clonotype was picked up many times. V is TRBV5-1 and J is TRBJ2-1, with D possibly being TRBD1 (5 bases). With 0 bases removed from V and 9 bases from J, the gap between germline ends came to 13 bases. Germline loops: CDR1 SGHRS, CDR2 YFSETQ. This CDR3 has 14 amino acids. The chain's CDR3 is CASSLEQGPGEQFF. In nucleotides, the CDR3 is TGCGCCAGCAGCTTGGAGCAGGGTCCGGGTGAGCAGTTCTTC.

The rearrangement joins TRBV27 to TRBJ2-3, with 13 bases that match TRBD2. CDR3 length: 19 residues. Looked up from germline, CDR1 is MNHEY and CDR2 is SMNVEV (reference sequence). V was pared by 6 bases and J by 0 bases, with 12 bases of the junction left unmatched. The CDR3 protein is CASRGPGTSGAISTDTQYF. CDR3 bases: TGTGCCAGCAGAGGCCCCGGGACTAGCGGGGCCATTAGCACAGATACGCAGTATTTT.

This clonotype was counted ten times or more. The chain couples TRBV28 to TRBJ2-3, with 11 bases identical to TRBD2. With V trimmed by 8 bases and J by 6 bases, 16 bases remained unmatched. Germline CDR1 and CDR2: MDHEN and SYDVKM. The CDR3 consists of 17 residues. The CDR3 is CASGFLASGGPSDTQYF. In nucleotides, the CDR3 is TGTGCCAGCGGGTTCTTGGCTAGCGGGGGGCCGAGCGATACGCAGTATTTT. Full variable domain (outside the CDR3, taken from reference TRBV28 and TRBJ2-3): DVKVTQSSRYLVKRTGEKVFLECVQDMDHENMFWYRQDPGLGLRLIYFSYDVKMKEKGDIPEGYSVSREKKERFSLILESASTNQTSMYLCASGFLASGGPSDTQYFGPGTRLTVL.

Details on this clonotype: This may arise from a read error, as a much more abundant clone is one base away. The chain has TRBV27 and TRBJ1-5; D gene uncertain. V shed 7 bases and J shed 1 base, with 8 bases lying between them. Per germline, CDR1 MNHEY and CDR2 SMNVEV (reference sequence). CDR3 length: 13 residues. The CDR3 DNA is TGTGCCAGCACTACGGGGAGCAATCAGCCCCAGCATTTT. Amino acid sequence: CASTTGSNQPQHF.

In its sample, this clonotype was seen many times. CDR3 in DNA: TGTGCCAGCAGCCGGCGGGGAGTCGATCAGCCCCAGCATTTT. Encoded protein: CASSRRGVDQPQHF. This chain joins TRBV7-9 and TRBJ1-5; D gene unclear. Germline V gives CDR1 SEHNR, CDR2 FQNEAQ (reference sequence). Trimming took off 5 bases at V and 5 bases at J, with 13 bases between the two ends. This CDR3 contains 14 residues.

This chain connects TRBV4-2 to TRBJ2-5; TRBD2 matches 7 bases. The CDR3 covers 17 residues. Germline assignment: CDR1 LGHNA and CDR2 YNFKEQ. J was trimmed by 5 bases and V by 2 bases; bases with no gene match: 14. The CDR3 is CASSQSSIPTSPETQYF. For the CDR3, the DNA is TGTGCCAGCAGCCAAAGTTCCATCCCGACTAGCCCGGAGACCCAGTACTTC.

This clonotype was observed a few times. The chain recombines TRBV6-6 with TRBJ1-4; 10 bases line up with TRBD1. The CDR3 is made up of 15 amino acids. The junction had 3 bases not matched to a gene; V was cut back by 2 bases and J by 6 bases. The germline gives CDR1 MNHNY, CDR2 SVGAGI (reference sequence). The CDR3 region is CASSYPGTGDEKLFF. The CDR3 DNA follows: TGTGCCAGCAGTTACCCCGGGACAGGGGATGAAAAACTGTTTTTT.

The sample holds many counts of this clonotype. The CDR3: CASSLRGRVGSSDTQYF. CDR3 nucleotides: TGTGCCAGCAGCTTACGTGGGAGGGTTGGATCTTCGGATACGCAGTATTTT. The chain has TRBV7-3 and TRBJ2-3; 7 bases fit TRBD2. V lost 2 bases and J lost 6; bases outside the gene matches: 14. From germline, CDR1 is SGHTA and CDR2 FQGTGA. The CDR3 loop spans 17 amino acids.

This clonotype was counted between two and nine times. The V call is TRBV3-1, the J call TRBJ2-7; TRBD2 is a possible D gene (5 bases). Trimming cost V 4 bases and J 0 bases, with 13 bases left between them. CDR1 and CDR2 (germline): LGHDT, YNNKEL (reference sequence). The CDR3 consists of 15 residues. The CDR3 spells CASSRTQTSSYEQYF. DNA for the CDR3: TGTGCCAGCAGCCGGACTCAAACCAGCTCCTACGAGCAGTACTTC.

The V call is TRBV5-1, the J call TRBJ2-3, with D unclear. V was cut by 1 base and J by 1 base, with 10 bases left in between. CDR3 size: 15 residues. Looked up from germline, CDR1 is SGHRS and CDR2 is YFSETQ. CDR3 coding DNA: TGCGCCAGCAGCTTGTATGGAGACGGCACAGATACGCAGTATTTT. Encoded protein: CASSLYGDGTDTQYF.

This clonotype was recorded a few times. The chain is built from TRBV3-1 and TRBJ2-7, with D tentatively TRBD1 or TRBD2 (6 bases each). V lost 1 base to trimming and J lost 3 bases, with 10 bases between them. This CDR3 is built from 14 residues. CDR1 and CDR2 (germline): LGHDT, YNNKEL (reference sequence). The CDR3 loop is CASSQAGADYEQYF. Here the CDR3 DNA reads TGTGCCAGCAGCCAAGCGGGGGCCGACTACGAGCAGTACTTC.

The sample holds many counts of this clonotype. The rearrangement joins TRBV12-3 or TRBV12-4 to TRBJ1-2; TRBD1 is a possible D gene (5 bases). The length of the CDR3 is 14 residues. V was shortened by 1 base and J by 4 bases, with 10 bases between the two germline ends. The CDR3 DNA sequence: TGTGCCAGCAGTTTAGAGGGGCGCATCTATGGCTACACCTTC. Translation gives CASSLEGRIYGYTF.

The gene calls are TRBV12-3 or TRBV12-4 and TRBJ1-1; D ambiguous. The V end was cut by 6 bases, the J end by 0 bases, with 8 bases between. The CDR3 has 13 amino acids. CDR3 bases: TGTGCCAGCAGCCCCGCTTTGAACACTGAAGCTTTCTTT. The encoded protein is CASSPALNTEAFF.

V and J are TRBV6-5 and TRBJ1-2; no clear D gene. From germline, CDR1 is MNHEY and CDR2 SVGAGI. Trimming stripped 5 bases from V and 0 bases from J, with 13 bases between. CDR3 length: 15 amino acids. The CDR3: CASSLSREANYGYTF. CDR3 nucleotides: TGTGCCAGCAGTCTCTCGCGGGAGGCTAACTATGGCTACACCTTC.

This chain uses TRBV7-2 with TRBJ2-3; D gene unclear. CDR3 size: 14 residues. V shed 3 bases and J shed 9 bases, with 16 bases lying between them. The germline V gene has CDR1 SGHTA and CDR2 FQGNSA. CDR3 region: CASSFSFPQNTQYF. The CDR3 region has the DNA TGTGCCAGCAGCTTCTCCTTTCCTCAGAACACGCAGTATTTT.

This clonotype was seen more than once but under ten times. This sequence joins TRBV2 and TRBJ1-5; D is uncertain. The CDR3 is 13 residues long. Trimming took 5 bases from V and 6 from J, leaving 11 bases between them. CDR1 SNHLY and CDR2 FYNNEI come from the germline V gene. The CDR3 reads CASSLSSGQPQHF. The DNA of the CDR3 is TGTGCCAGCAGTCTAAGTAGTGGTCAGCCCCAGCATTTT.

This clonotype was recorded many times. The genes are TRBV7-9 and TRBJ1-6, with 7 bases matching TRBD1. J gave up 7 bases and V 0 bases, and 15 bases lay outside the gene matches. CDR1 SEHNR and CDR2 FQNEAQ come from the germline V gene (reference sequence). This CDR3 region has 19 residues. DNA of the CDR3: TGTGCCAGCAGCTTAGCCCATCCCCCTCTCGACAGGGAAAATTCACCCCTCCACTTT. Its translation: CASSLAHPPLDRENSPLHF.

V is TRBV7-8 and J is TRBJ2-1, with 12 nucleotides matching TRBD2. The CDR3 spans 16 residues. Germline V lookup: CDR1 SGHVS, CDR2 FQNEAQ. V shed 7 bases, J shed 0 bases, and the junction held 4 bases outside the gene matches. The chain's CDR3 is CASNPTSGGSYNEQFF. The CDR3, as DNA: TGTGCCAGCAACCCGACTAGCGGGGGCTCCTACAATGAGCAGTTCTTC.

This clonotype has just a few counts. The chain combines TRBV7-9 with TRBJ2-5; possibly TRBD1 for D (5 bases). CDR1 and CDR2 from the germline V gene are SEHNR and FQNEAQ (reference sequence). This CDR3 is built from 13 residues. Trimming shortened V by 5 bases and J by 1 base, and 8 bases separated the two germline ends. This CDR3 reads CASSRQIQETQYF. The CDR3 nucleotides are TGTGCCAGCAGCAGACAGATCCAAGAGACCCAGTACTTC. The full variable domain, with the rest looked up from reference TRBV7-9 and TRBJ2-5, is DTGVSQNPRHKITKRGQNVTFRCDPISEHNRLYWYRQTLGQGPEFLTYFQNEAQLEKSRLLSDRFSAERPKGSFSTLEIQRTEQGDSAMYLCASSRQIQETQYFGPGTRLLVL.

The genes are TRBV4-3 and TRBJ2-1, with 7 positions matching TRBD2. The ends lost 0 bases at V and 3 bases at J; junction bases unmatched: 2. The CDR3 sequence is 15 residues long. The germline V gene encodes CDR1 LGHNA and CDR2 YSLEER. The CDR3 DNA follows: TGCGCCAGCAGCCAAGATCCTAGCGGCTACAATGAGCAGTTCTTC. Translated, it gives CASSQDPSGYNEQFF.

In nucleotides, the CDR3 is TGTGCCAGCAGCGCCTACTACGAGCAGTACTTC. The encoded protein is CASSAYYEQYF. The chain has TRBV7-2 and TRBJ2-7; D not resolved. V was cut by 5 bases and J by 3 bases, with 5 bases left in between. Germline V CDR1 and CDR2: SGHTA, FQGNSA. The CDR3 has 11 amino acids.

CDR3 coding DNA: TGCAGCGTTGACGGGGGACACGAGCAGTACTTC. Translated, it gives CSVDGGHEQYF. The chain joins TRBV29-1 to TRBJ2-7; tentatively, D is TRBD2 (6 bases). This CDR3 is built from 11 residues. V lost 3 bases and J lost 5, with 8 bases in between. Germline CDR1 is SQVTM and CDR2 is ANQGSEA.

This clonotype was seen repeatedly, ten times or more. This sequence joins TRBV27 and TRBJ1-2; D ambiguous. This CDR3 comprises 14 residues. V was pared by 3 bases and J by 4 bases, with 12 bases between. Germline V lookup: CDR1 MNHEY, CDR2 SMNVEV (reference sequence). Here the CDR3 DNA reads TGTGCCAGCAGTTTCAATGGGGTACGCTATGGCTACACCTTC. Protein sequence: CASSFNGVRYGYTF.